This T cell receptor (beta chain) is drawn from a study of OX40 agonist ivuxolimab in advanced cancers. Germline V gene data show CDR1 as SEHNR and CDR2 as FQNEAQ (reference sequence). V lost 1 base to trimming and J lost 5 bases, with 6 bases between them. The CDR3 runs to 12 residues. Profiled with immunoSEQ multiplex PCR; TCRdb holds only in-frame clones, not every one. The data hold about 20,000 clones, with roughly 85% observed a single time. The chain uses TRBV7-9 and TRBJ2-7; D uncertain. The sequenced sample was CD4+ or CD8+ T cells sorted from blood, obtained in a trial of the OX40 agonist ivuxolimab. The sequence derives from an adult with an advanced solid tumor such as melanoma, head and neck, liver or kidney cancer. Here the CDR3 DNA reads TGTGCCAGCAGCTTAGTGGCGGACGAGCAGTACTTC. Encoded protein: CASSLVADEQYF.